This paragraph reports one T cell receptor beta chain. The data derive from a study of blood T cell repertoires in COVID-19. Study information: Sample material is recorded as cDNA or gDNA derived from T cells, B-cell-depleted T cells, or PBMCs.

Produced via immunoSEQ multiplex PCR; TCRdb's table is partial and in-frame only. The table lists hundreds of thousands of clones, more than 70% of them singletons. The ends were cut back, 4 bases at V and 5 bases at J, with 8 bases in the middle. This CDR3 has 13 residues. CDR1 LNHNV and CDR2 YYDKDF come from the germline V gene (reference sequence). The rearrangement uses TRBV15 and TRBJ1-4; TRBD1 is a possible D gene (5 bases). Input material: peripheral blood. This receptor was identified in a woman between 50 and 59 years old with COVID-19, enrolled during active disease. Written as DNA, the CDR3 is TGTGCCACCAGCAACAGGAGCAATGAAAAACTGTTTTTT. This codes for CATSNRSNEKLFF.